This record looks at one T cell receptor (beta chain) sequence and its context. Original data processing: Reference gene primer amplification in the assay estimated nucleated cell counts. Clones were read by immunoSEQ multiplex PCR, and TCRdb kept only the in-frame ones, dropping some. The V and J calls and clone size were taken over from that table, and D and trimming were inferred from the DNA. The sample consists of more than 200,000 clones, approximately 87% of them appearing once. The data belong to a study of blood T cell repertoires in COVID-19. Across the study: In each case, the material was cDNA or gDNA derived from T cells, B-cell-depleted T cells, or PBMCs.

Germline V lookup: CDR1 LGHDT, CDR2 YNNKEL (reference sequence). V shed 3 bases, J shed 6 bases, and the junction held 5 bases outside the gene matches. CDR3 length: 15 amino acids. Source material: peripheral blood. V is TRBV3-1 (or the pseudogene TRBV3-2) and J is TRBJ2-3; TRBD2 agrees at 11 bases. The sequence was obtained from a woman aged 65 to 85 with active or convalescent COVID-19. The CDR3 coding sequence is TGTGCCAGCAGCCAGCTAGCGGGAGGAATTGATACGCAGTATTTT. Encoded protein: CASSQLAGGIDTQYF.